What follows are 9 T cell receptor beta chains derived from one specimen sequenced in a study of T-cell memory formation after mild COVID-19. One entry per CDR3 protein, called by TCRdb with MiXCR from the 5' RACE reads. Of about 82,000 distinct CDR3 sequences in the sample, roughly 15% were seen once. Material for sequencing was PBMCs or a T cell subset sorted from them (not recorded which). Receptors originate from a young man who had mild COVID-19 (a few samples of this study predate the infection). Cell type and time point are not known.

This clonotype was counted many times. V and J are TRBV12-3 or TRBV12-4 and TRBJ1-5, with D unclear. CDR3 size: 15 residues. With 5 bases removed from V and 0 bases from J, the gap between germline ends came to 11 bases. Here the CDR3 reads CASSALIDSNQPQHF. As DNA, the CDR3 is TGTGCCAGCAGTGCACTCATCGATAGCAATCAGCCCCAGCATTTT.

This rearrangement joins TRBV29-1 to TRBJ2-3; D gene ambiguous. The CDR3 is 12 residues long. Germline V lookup: CDR1 SQVTM, CDR2 ANQGSEA. The germline V and J ends were trimmed by 1 base and 2 bases, with 4 bases remaining between them. As DNA, the CDR3 is TGCAGCGTTGAAGGCTCCACAGATACGCAGTATTTT. Protein product: CSVEGSTDTQYF.

This chain connects TRBV29-1 to TRBJ2-2; the match to TRBD1 covers 11 bases. This CDR3 has 14 residues. Germline CDR1 reads SQVTM; CDR2 reads ANQGSEA. Losses at the gene ends were 5 bases for V and 4 bases for J; bases not matched to a gene: 3. The CDR3 nucleotides are TGCAGCGTTTGGGGGACAGGGGGCACCGGGGAGCTGTTTTTT. Its protein product is CSVWGTGGTGELFF.

This clonotype came up a few times. The genes are TRBV27 and TRBJ2-1, with 12 bases aligning to TRBD1. V lost 8 bases, J lost 10 bases, and 9 bases stayed unmatched. Per the germline V gene, CDR1 is MNHEY and CDR2 is SMNVEV (reference sequence). The CDR3 is made up of 14 amino acids. This CDR3 reads CASGPGQGAWEQFF. The CDR3 DNA sequence: TGTGCCAGCGGCCCGGGACAGGGGGCATGGGAGCAGTTCTTC.

This clonotype turned up a few times. The V gene is TRBV4-1, the J gene TRBJ2-1, with D perhaps TRBD2 (6 bases). CDR1 and CDR2 from the germline V gene are MGHRA and YSYEKL. The CDR3 covers 15 residues. V lost 3 bases and J lost 7, with 16 bases in between. For the CDR3, the DNA is TGCGCCAGCAGCCAGGGGTTGGCGGAGGGAAATGAGCAGTTCTTC. It encodes CASSQGLAEGNEQFF.

The sample holds many counts of this clonotype. The chain has TRBV7-8 and TRBJ2-7, with D uncertain. The CDR3 is 12 residues long. Trimming removed 1 base from V and 4 bases from J, with 5 bases in between. Germline CDR1 SGHVS, CDR2 FQNEAQ. CDR3 bases: TGTGCCAGCAGCTTAGTCAGATACGAGCAGTACTTC. Its translation is CASSLVRYEQYF.

This clonotype was observed a few times. Here the CDR3 reads CASSLGGGANVEAFF. The CDR3 DNA sequence: TGTGCCAGCAGCTTAGGAGGTGGGGCCAACGTTGAAGCTTTCTTT. The chain carries TRBV7-8 and TRBJ1-1; a weak D match, TRBD1 (5 bases). Per the germline V gene, CDR1 is SGHVS and CDR2 is FQNEAQ. Trimming pared 1 base from V and 7 bases from J, leaving 16 bases between. The CDR3 has 15 amino acids.

The CDR3 region is CASSVVGWANTGELFF. CDR3 nucleotides: TGTGCCAGCAGCGTAGTAGGTTGGGCGAACACCGGGGAGCTGTTTTTT. V usage is TRBV9 and J usage is TRBJ2-2, with D unresolved. V dropped 0 bases and J dropped 0 bases, with 9 bases sitting between them. The germline gives CDR1 SGDLS, CDR2 YYNGEE. This CDR3 has 16 amino acids.

J is TRBJ2-1 and V is TRBV24-1; D possibly corresponds to TRBD2 (5 bases). The CDR3 sequence is 14 residues long. The germline V gene encodes CDR1 KGHDR and CDR2 SFDVKD. The ends were cut back, 9 bases at V and 1 base at J, with 12 bases in the middle. The CDR3 reads CATGKAGSYNEQFF. The CDR3 DNA sequence: TGTGCCACCGGGAAGGCGGGTTCCTACAATGAGCAGTTCTTC.